This TCR beta chain derives from a study of blood T cell repertoires in COVID-19. For the study at large: The study drew acute and convalescent COVID-19 samples from the United States, Italy and Spain.

Seattle cases were enrolled at active infection and followed longitudinally. Sequencing used immunoSEQ multiplex PCR; TCRdb keeps in-frame clones, though not all of them. The data hold tens of thousands of clones, with 85% to 95% observed a single time. In germline, CDR1 is MNHEY, CDR2 SVGAGI. This CDR3 has 13 amino acids. Trimming pared 7 bases from V and 2 bases from J, leaving 10 bases between. The TCR comes from a man aged 50 to 60 with COVID-19, enrolled during active disease. The V gene is TRBV6-5, the J gene TRBJ2-3; D is ambiguous. Material for sequencing was peripheral blood. CDR3 bases: TGTGCCAGCAAAGTGTCACTCACAGATACGCAGTATTTT. This sequence encodes CASKVSLTDTQYF.